Listed below are T cell receptor beta chains from one sample, sequenced in a study of Graves' ophthalmopathy and Graves' hyperthyroidism. In TCRdb, the multiplex PCR reads were re-called with MiXCR into one record per CDR3 protein. The profile shows 500,000 to 700,000 distinct CDR3 sequences, 35% to 45% of them singletons. Specimen: peripheral blood or thyroid tissue (not recorded which). These receptors were collected from an adult man with Graves' hyperthyroidism. Each CDR3 is given with its conserved first and last residue. A D gene is named only where the DNA matches it firmly. Rows give clone size only sometimes, using once, few, many, or a class for an expanded clone.

abundance | d_gene | j_gene | v_gene | CDR3nt | CDR3aa
many | TRBD2 | TRBJ2-6 | TRBV7-9 | TGTGCCAGCAGCACAGACCGGAGCGGGAGCTCTGGGGCCAACGTCCTGACTTTC | CASSTDRSGSSGANVLTF
many | . | TRBJ1-1 | TRBV6-5 | TGTGCCAGCAGCTTCCGGGACGGACCTGTTGAAGCTTTCTTT | CASSFRDGPVEAFF
. | TRBD2 | TRBJ2-2 | TRBV24-1 | TGTGCCACCAGTACTGGCACTAGCGGGAACACCGGGGAGCTGTTTTTT | CATSTGTSGNTGELFF
. | . | TRBJ1-2 | TRBV29-1 | TGCAGCGTGGGCGGGACAAACTATGGCTACACCTTC | CSVGGTNYGYTF
many | TRBD1 | TRBJ1-4 | TRBV7-9 | TGTGCCAGCAGCTTAGGCGGACAGGGCAGGGAAAAACTGTTTTTT | CASSLGGQGREKLFF
once | . | TRBJ2-2 | TRBV19 | TGTGCCAGTACCCCCCGGGGACGAGCAGACTTCACCGGGGAGCTGTTTTTT | CASTPRGRADFTGELFF
. | TRBD2 | TRBJ2-1 | TRBV29-1 | TGCAGCGTCGGACTAGCGGGAGTTGGCAATGAGCAGTTCTTC | CSVGLAGVGNEQFF
few | . | TRBJ2-1 | TRBV5-1 | TGCGCCAGCAGCTTGGGGGTCGGCGGGGATGAGCAGTTCTTC | CASSLGVGGDEQFF
many | TRBD1 | TRBJ1-2 | TRBV4-1 | TGCGCCAGCAGCCAAGTGGCAGGGGGCCTTGGCTACACCTTC | CASSQVAGGLGYTF
. | TRBD1 | TRBJ1-2 | TRBV29-1 | TGCAGCGTTGCAAACCTGAAACAGGGGGCCTACACCTTC | CSVANLKQGAYTF
. | TRBD2 | TRBJ2-7 | TRBV7-9 | TGTGCCAGCAGGGAGCCGGGACTAGCGGAGCAGTACTTC | CASREPGLAEQYF
many | . | TRBJ1-5 | TRBV2 | TGTGCCAGCAGTGAAGCAACCGGGGCCAATCAGCCCCAGCATTTT | CASSEATGANQPQHF
. | . | TRBJ1-1 | TRBV5-6 | TGTGCCAGCAGCTTTACCGGTATGAACACTGAAACTTTCTTT | CASSFTGMNTETFF
once | . | TRBJ1-5 | TRBV7-6 | TGTGCCAGCAGCTTAGGACTAGCGGGGGACGAGCAGCCCCAGCATTTT | CASSLGLAGDEQPQHF
many | . | TRBJ2-5 | TRBV28 | TGTGCCAGCAGCAAGGACAGCACGTACCAAGAGACCCAGTACTTC | CASSKDSTYQETQYF
few | . | TRBJ1-2 | TRBV6-6 | TGTGCCAGCAGTTACCCCCGACAGATAAACTATGGCTACACCTTC | CASSYPRQINYGYTF
few | TRBD1 | TRBJ1-1 | TRBV4-1 | TGCGCCAGCAGCCAACCCGGACAGGCGACTGAAGCTTTCTTT | CASSQPGQATEAFF
. | TRBD1 | TRBJ2-3 | TRBV24-1 | TGTGCCACCAGTGGGGTTGGACAGGGGCCGACCTCTAGCACAGATACGCAGTATTTT | CATSGVGQGPTSSTDTQYF
many | . | TRBJ2-5 | TRBV29-1 | TGCAGCGTTACCCCGACAGCCGAAGAGACCCAGTACTTC | CSVTPTAEETQYF
. | . | TRBJ2-7 | TRBV24-1 | TGTGCCACCAGTGATTTTCGTGGGAGCTCCTACAATGAGCAGTACTTC | CATSDFRGSSYNEQYF
. | . | TRBJ2-6 | TRBV10-2 | TGCGCCAGCAGGACAGGGAGGAACACTGAAGCTTTC | CASRTGRNTEAF
many | TRBD1 | TRBJ2-5 | TRBV28 | TGTGCCAGCAGTTATGGGACAGCTCAAGAGACCCAGTACTTC | CASSYGTAQETQYF
many | TRBD1 | TRBJ2-5 | TRBV20-1 | TGCAGTGCTAGAGGCCCTACGCCGGGACAGCAAGAGACCCAGTACTTC | CSARGPTPGQQETQYF
. | . | TRBJ2-7 | TRBV24-1 | TGTGCCACCAGTGATTCCGCCCCCGGTGGAGGTTCCTACGAGCAGTACTTC | CATSDSAPGGGSYEQYF
once | . | TRBJ1-4 | TRBV6-5 | TGTGCCAGCAGTTCGCCGGACGGTGAAAAACTGTTTTTT | CASSSPDGEKLFF
. | TRBD1 | TRBJ1-4 | TRBV9 | TGTGCCAGCAGCGCTGGGGACAGCTATAATGAAAAACTGTTTTTT | CASSAGDSYNEKLFF
many | . | TRBJ1-2 | TRBV20-1 | TGCAGTGCTAGAGATCGTAGAGGTACGGGGGCCTCTAACTATGGCTACACCTTC | CSARDRRGTGASNYGYTF
. | TRBD2 | TRBJ2-1 | TRBV9 | TGTGCCAGCAGCTCTCGGGGGGGCGGGAACTACAATGAGCAGTTCTTC | CASSSRGGGNYNEQFF
. | TRBD2 | TRBJ2-3 | TRBV11-2 | TGTGCCAGCAGCTTAGGCGGGGGGGCCAGAGATACGCAGTATTTT | CASSLGGGARDTQYF
many | . | TRBJ2-5 | TRBV7-9 | TGTGCCAGCAGCCCCCGCGGCAGGTACCAAGAGACCCAGTACTTC | CASSPRGRYQETQYF
once | TRBD2 | TRBJ2-7 | TRBV7-9 | TGTGCCAGCAGCCTAAGCACCGGGACTAGCGGGGACTACGAGCAGTACTTC | CASSLSTGTSGDYEQYF
many | TRBD1 | TRBJ1-1 | TRBV7-9 | TGTGCCAGCGGCAGGGGGGGAGAGGGGACTGAAGCTTTCTTT | CASGRGGEGTEAFF
many | TRBD1 | TRBJ1-5 | TRBV12-3/TRBV12-4 | TGTGCCAGCAGTTTGAGGGGGCCTGATCAGCCCCAGCATTTT | CASSLRGPDQPQHF
. | . | TRBJ2-2 | TRBV5-1 | TGCGCCAGCAGCTCGGAAGGATCCGGGGAGCTGTTTTTT | CASSSEGSGELFF